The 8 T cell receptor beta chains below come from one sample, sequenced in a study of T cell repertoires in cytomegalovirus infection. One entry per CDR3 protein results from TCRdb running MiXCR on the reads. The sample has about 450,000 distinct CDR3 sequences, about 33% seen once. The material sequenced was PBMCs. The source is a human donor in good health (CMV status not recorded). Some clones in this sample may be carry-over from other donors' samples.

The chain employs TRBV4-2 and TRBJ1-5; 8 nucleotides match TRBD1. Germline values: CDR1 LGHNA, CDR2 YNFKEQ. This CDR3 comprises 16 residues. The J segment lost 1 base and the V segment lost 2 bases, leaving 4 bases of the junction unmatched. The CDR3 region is CASSQPGGRSNQPQHF. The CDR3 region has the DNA TGTGCCAGCAGCCAACCAGGGGGCAGGAGCAATCAGCCCCAGCATTTT.

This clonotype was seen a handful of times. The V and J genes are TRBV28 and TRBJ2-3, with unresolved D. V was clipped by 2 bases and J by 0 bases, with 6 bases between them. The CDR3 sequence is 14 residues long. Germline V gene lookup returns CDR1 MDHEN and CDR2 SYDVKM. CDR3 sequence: CASSLLASTDTQYF. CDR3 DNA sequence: TGTGCCAGCAGTTTACTCGCTAGCACAGATACGCAGTATTTT.

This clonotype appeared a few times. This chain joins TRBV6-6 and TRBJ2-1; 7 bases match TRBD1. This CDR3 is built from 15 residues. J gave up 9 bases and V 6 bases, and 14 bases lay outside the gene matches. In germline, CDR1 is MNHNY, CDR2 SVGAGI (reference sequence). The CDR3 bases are TGTGCCAGCAGCCCTCAGTGGACAGGAGGAGGTGAGCAGTTCTTC. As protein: CASSPQWTGGGEQFF.

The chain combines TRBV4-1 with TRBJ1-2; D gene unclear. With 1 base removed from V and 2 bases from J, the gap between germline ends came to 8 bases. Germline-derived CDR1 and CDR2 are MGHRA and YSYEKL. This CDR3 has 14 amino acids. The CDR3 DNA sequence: TGCGCCAGCAGCCAAGTCCCAGAAAACTATGGCTACACCTTC. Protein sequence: CASSQVPENYGYTF.

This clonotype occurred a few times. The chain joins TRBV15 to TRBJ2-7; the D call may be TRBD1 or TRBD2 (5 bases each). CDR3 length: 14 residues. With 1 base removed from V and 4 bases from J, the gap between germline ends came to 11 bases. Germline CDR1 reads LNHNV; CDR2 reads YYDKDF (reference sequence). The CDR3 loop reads CATSRGGEGYEQYF. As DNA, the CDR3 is TGTGCCACCAGCAGAGGAGGGGAAGGGTACGAGCAGTACTTC.

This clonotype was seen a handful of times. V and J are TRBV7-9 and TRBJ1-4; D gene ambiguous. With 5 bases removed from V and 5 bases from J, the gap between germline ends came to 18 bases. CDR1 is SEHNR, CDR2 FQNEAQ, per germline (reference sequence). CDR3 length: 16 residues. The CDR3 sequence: CASSAGGAPENEKLFF. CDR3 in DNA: TGTGCCAGCAGCGCAGGAGGAGCTCCGGAAAATGAAAAACTGTTTTTT. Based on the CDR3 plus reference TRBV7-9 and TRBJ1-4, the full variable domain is DTGVSQNPRHKITKRGQNVTFRCDPISEHNRLYWYRQTLGQGPEFLTYFQNEAQLEKSRLLSDRFSAERPKGSFSTLEIQRTEQGDSAMYLCASSAGGAPENEKLFFGSGTQLSVL.

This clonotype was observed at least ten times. CDR3 in amino acids: CASSSLSGGPDEQYF. The CDR3 nucleotides read TGTGCCAGCAGCTCGCTTAGCGGGGGGCCGGACGAGCAGTACTTC. The chain is built from TRBV7-2 and TRBJ2-7, with TRBD2 identical over 10 bases. Germline loops: CDR1 SGHTA, CDR2 FQGNSA. Losses at the gene ends were 4 bases for V and 5 bases for J; bases not matched to a gene: 8. The CDR3 is made up of 15 amino acids.

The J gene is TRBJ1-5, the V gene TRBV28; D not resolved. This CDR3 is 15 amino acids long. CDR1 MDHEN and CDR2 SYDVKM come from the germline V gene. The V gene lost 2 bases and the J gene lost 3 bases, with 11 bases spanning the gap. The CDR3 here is CASSLAGVFNQPQHF. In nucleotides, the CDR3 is TGTGCCAGCAGTTTAGCCGGGGTCTTCAATCAGCCCCAGCATTTT.